Listed below are T cell receptor beta chains from one sample, sequenced in a study of shared clonotypes between healthy human individuals. Some clones are missing from TCRdb's copy, which holds only in-frame ones; the method was immunoSEQ multiplex PCR. The profile shows 2 million to 2.5 million clones, approximately 90% of them singletons. The specimen was naive CD4+ T cells from PBMCs. The receptors originated from a man aged 18 to 35 in good health. Some clones in this sample may be carry-over from other donors' samples. The CDR3 runs from the conserved cysteine through the conserved F or W. Fields, in order: J gene, clone size, V gene, D gene, CDR3 DNA, CDR3 protein. A D gene is named only where the DNA matches it firmly. Not all rows give a size; the values are once, few, many and, for expanded clones, a class.

J gene: TRBJ2-3; clone size: -; V gene: TRBV15; D gene: TRBD2; CDR3 DNA: TGTGCCACCAGCAGAGGGGGCGGGAGGGCTCCAGATACGCAGTATTTT; CDR3 protein: CATSRGGGRAPDTQYF
J gene: TRBJ2-1; clone size: -; V gene: TRBV19; D gene: TRBD1; CDR3 DNA: TGTGCCAGTAGTATATCACCGGGACAGCGCTTTAACGAGCAGTTCTTC; CDR3 protein: CASSISPGQRFNEQFF
J gene: TRBJ2-2; clone size: -; V gene: TRBV11-3; D gene: TRBD1; CDR3 DNA: TGTGCCAGCCGGACAGGGGGCGTATCCGGGGAGCTGTTTTTT; CDR3 protein: CASRTGGVSGELFF
J gene: TRBJ2-3; clone size: -; V gene: TRBV9; D gene: TRBD2; CDR3 DNA: TGTGCCAGCAGCGTACAACTCGGACTAGCGGGAGTTGCGCAGTATTTT; CDR3 protein: CASSVQLGLAGVAQYF
J gene: TRBJ1-2; clone size: -; V gene: TRBV6-1; D gene: -; CDR3 DNA: TGTGCCAGCAGTGAATTTGGGGGGCCGGACTATGGCTACACCTTC; CDR3 protein: CASSEFGGPDYGYTF
J gene: TRBJ2-1; clone size: -; V gene: TRBV19; D gene: -; CDR3 DNA: TGTGCCAGTAGCCCCCGGGCAGGGACGAACGATGAGCAGTTCTTC; CDR3 protein: CASSPRAGTNDEQFF
J gene: TRBJ2-7; clone size: -; V gene: TRBV7-3; D gene: TRBD2; CDR3 DNA: TGTGCCAGCAGCTTAGGCCAGCGGGGTCTGCACGAGCAGTACTTC; CDR3 protein: CASSLGQRGLHEQYF
J gene: TRBJ2-2; clone size: once; V gene: TRBV7-9; D gene: -; CDR3 DNA: TGTGCCAGCAGTCGGACAGAGGCGAACACCGGGGAGCTGTTTTTT; CDR3 protein: CASSRTEANTGELFF
J gene: TRBJ1-3; clone size: -; V gene: TRBV2; D gene: -; CDR3 DNA: TGTGCCAGCAGTGACGGACTGAGCTCTGGAAACACCATATATTTT; CDR3 protein: CASSDGLSSGNTIYF
J gene: TRBJ1-3; clone size: -; V gene: TRBV6-5; D gene: TRBD1; CDR3 DNA: TGTGCCAGCAGGAGAGGAGGGACAGAGGGAAACACCATATATTTT; CDR3 protein: CASRRGGTEGNTIYF
J gene: TRBJ2-1; clone size: -; V gene: TRBV7-9; D gene: -; CDR3 DNA: TGTGCCAGCAGCTTAATAACGGGGAGCTCCTACAATGAGCAGTTCTTC; CDR3 protein: CASSLITGSSYNEQFF
J gene: TRBJ2-7; clone size: -; V gene: TRBV28; D gene: TRBD1; CDR3 DNA: TGTGCCAGCAGGAATCGTGGGACAGGGAACTACGAGCAGTACTTC; CDR3 protein: CASRNRGTGNYEQYF
J gene: TRBJ2-4; clone size: -; V gene: TRBV18; D gene: -; CDR3 DNA: TGTGCCAGCTCACCACCCAGTCTAGCCAAAAACATTCAGTACTTC; CDR3 protein: CASSPPSLAKNIQYF
J gene: TRBJ2-7; clone size: -; V gene: TRBV7-2; D gene: -; CDR3 DNA: TGTGCCAGCAGCCTACTACGGGAGCAGTACTTC; CDR3 protein: CASSLLREQYF
J gene: TRBJ2-7; clone size: -; V gene: TRBV25-1; D gene: -; CDR3 DNA: TGTGCCAGCAGTGCCTCAAACAGCTACGAGCAGTACTTC; CDR3 protein: CASSASNSYEQYF
J gene: TRBJ1-5; clone size: -; V gene: TRBV16; D gene: -; CDR3 DNA: TGTGCCAGCAGCCAAGGGACGAATCAGCCCCAGCATTTT; CDR3 protein: CASSQGTNQPQHF
J gene: TRBJ2-4; clone size: -; V gene: TRBV5-1; D gene: TRBD1; CDR3 DNA: TGCGCCAGCAGCTTAGACAGGGGGACAAACATTCAGTACTTC; CDR3 protein: CASSLDRGTNIQYF
J gene: TRBJ2-1; clone size: -; V gene: TRBV5-6; D gene: -; CDR3 DNA: TGTGCCAGCAGCTGGAGCCCGACAGGTCAGACCTACAATGAGCAGTTCTTC; CDR3 protein: CASSWSPTGQTYNEQFF
J gene: TRBJ2-3; clone size: -; V gene: TRBV9; D gene: TRBD2; CDR3 DNA: TGTGCCAGCAGCGGGGGAGGGGAGCGGTCGTATACGCAGTATTTT; CDR3 protein: CASSGGGERSYTQYF
J gene: TRBJ2-7; clone size: once; V gene: TRBV18; D gene: TRBD2; CDR3 DNA: TGTGCCAGCTCACTCCTCAACCCTAGCGGGAGTCTCAAAAAGGTCGGCGAGCAGTACTTC; CDR3 protein: CASSLLNPSGSLKKVGEQYF
J gene: TRBJ1-2; clone size: -; V gene: TRBV5-8; D gene: -; CDR3 DNA: TGTGCCAGCAGCTCAGCTCAGGGTGGTGGCTACACCTTC; CDR3 protein: CASSSAQGGGYTF